One and the same sample provided the 8 T cell receptor beta chains below, sequenced in a study of shared clonotypes between healthy human individuals. TCRdb's copy holds only in-frame clones and misses some; the assay was immunoSEQ multiplex PCR. The sample has roughly 2.4 million clones; approximately 96% are singletons. The sequencing sample was made of naive CD4+ T cells sorted from blood. The subset denotes: CD45RA+ positively selected. The receptors derive from a man younger than 30 in good health.

Comments on this clone: This sample includes further DNA sequences coding for the same CDR3. V is TRBV7-2 and J is TRBJ2-7, with 16 bases that match TRBD2. Trimming removed 4 bases from V and 7 bases from J; junction bases left unmatched: 1. In germline, CDR1 is SGHTA, CDR2 FQGNSA. The CDR3 totals 14 residues. The CDR3 spells CASSSGLAGGEQYF. In DNA, the CDR3 is TGTGCCAGCAGCTCGGGACTAGCGGGAGGGGAGCAGTACTTC.

V and J are TRBV27 and TRBJ2-5; TRBD2 might be the D (5 bases). The CDR3 has 15 amino acids. Germline CDR1 is MNHEY and CDR2 is SMNVEV (reference sequence). Deletions cut 5 bases from V and 7 bases from J, with 20 bases between. The CDR3 DNA sequence: TGTGCCAGCAGTCGCACTCCGACTGACGGAGGGACCCAGTACTTC. Translating it yields CASSRTPTDGGTQYF.

The chain links TRBV5-6 to TRBJ1-2; maybe TRBD1 (6 bases). Germline CDR1 and CDR2: SGHDT and YYEEEE. Trimming took 0 bases from V and 4 from J, leaving 10 bases between them. The CDR3 consists of 14 residues. The CDR3 spells CASSLVDRLYGYTF. In DNA, the CDR3 is TGTGCCAGCAGCTTGGTCGACAGGCTCTATGGCTACACCTTC.

The chain combines TRBV10-3 with TRBJ2-7; D may be TRBD2 (6 bases). There are 13 residues in the CDR3. V lost 10 bases to trimming and J lost 0 bases, with 13 bases between them. Germline V gene lookup returns CDR1 ENHRY and CDR2 SYGVKD. Written as DNA, the CDR3 is TGTGCCAGCGGGACGGCTAGCTCCTACGAGCAGTACTTC. Translated: CASGTASSYEQYF.

The chain is built from TRBV5-1 and TRBJ2-7; 12 nucleotides align to TRBD1. CDR1 and CDR2 from the germline V gene are SGHRS and YFSETQ. CDR3 length: 15 amino acids. J gave up 6 bases and V 5 bases, and 9 bases lay outside the gene matches. The CDR3 sequence is CASSSSGTGGFEQYF. The CDR3 bases are TGCGCCAGCAGTTCATCCGGGACAGGGGGCTTCGAGCAGTACTTC.

This chain joins TRBV10-1 and TRBJ2-1; D unresolved. The ends were cut back, 7 bases at V and 8 bases at J, with 15 bases in the middle. The CDR3 is 13 residues long. Germline assignment: CDR1 WNHNN and CDR2 SYGVQD (reference sequence). Here the CDR3 reads CASTAVLRDEQFF. For the CDR3, the DNA is TGCGCCAGCACAGCAGTGCTGAGAGATGAGCAGTTCTTC.

The V and J genes are TRBV6-5 and TRBJ2-7; D is undetermined. The germline V and J ends were trimmed by 5 bases and 0 bases, with 14 bases remaining between them. The CDR3 length is 15 residues. Looked up from germline, CDR1 is MNHEY and CDR2 is SVGAGI. CDR3 sequence: CASSAFSDSSYEQYF. The DNA for the CDR3 is TGTGCCAGCAGTGCATTCTCAGATTCCTCCTACGAGCAGTACTTC.

The J gene is TRBJ2-7, the V gene TRBV28; possibly TRBD1 for D (6 bases). CDR1 MDHEN and CDR2 SYDVKM come from the germline V gene. This CDR3 spans 15 amino acids. Trimming left V 2 bases short and J 3 bases short, with 14 bases between. The CDR3 coding sequence is TGTGCCAGCAGTTTAGATACTTTAGGGGGCTACGAGCAGTACTTC. Translation: CASSLDTLGGYEQYF.